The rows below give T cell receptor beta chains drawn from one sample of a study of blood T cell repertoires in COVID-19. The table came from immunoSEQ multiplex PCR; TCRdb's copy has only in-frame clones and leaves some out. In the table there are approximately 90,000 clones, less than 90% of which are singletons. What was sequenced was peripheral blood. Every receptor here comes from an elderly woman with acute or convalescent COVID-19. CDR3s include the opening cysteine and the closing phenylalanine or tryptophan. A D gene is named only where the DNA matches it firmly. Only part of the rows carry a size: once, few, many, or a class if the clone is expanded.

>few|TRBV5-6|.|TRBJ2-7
TGTGCCAGCAGCTTGGGACTCTCCTCCTACGAGCAGTACTTC
CASSLGLSSYEQYF
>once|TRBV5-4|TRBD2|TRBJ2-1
TGTGCCAGCAGCTTCCTCGGACTAGCGGGGGGGGCTGGCTCCTACAATGAGCAGTTCTTC
CASSFLGLAGGAGSYNEQFF
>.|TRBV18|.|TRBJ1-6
TGTGCCAGCTCTCCCTCCCATACCGAGGGATCACCCCTCCACTTT
CASSPSHTEGSPLHF
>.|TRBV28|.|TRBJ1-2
TGTGCCAGCAGCTCCCCTAACTATGGCTACACCTTC
CASSSPNYGYTF
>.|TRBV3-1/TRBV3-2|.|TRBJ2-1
TGTGCCAGCACAAACTCCTACAATGAGCAGTTCTTC
CASTNSYNEQFF
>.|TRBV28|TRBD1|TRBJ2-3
TGTGCCAGCAGTTGGCAGGGGGGCACAGATACGCAGTATTTT
CASSWQGGTDTQYF
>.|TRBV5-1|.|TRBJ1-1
TGCGCCAGCAGCTCCGTTCCTACGGTGAACACTGAAGCTTTCTTT
CASSSVPTVNTEAFF
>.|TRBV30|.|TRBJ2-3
TGTGCCTGGAGTGCGGGGGACACAGATACGCAGTATTTT
CAWSAGDTDTQYF
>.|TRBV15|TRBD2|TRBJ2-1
TGTGCCACCAGCAGAGATCGGCTAGCGGGACGTGAGCAGTTCTTC
CATSRDRLAGREQFF
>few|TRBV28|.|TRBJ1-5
TGTGCCAGCAGGGGACACAATAGCAATCAGCCCCAGCATTTT
CASRGHNSNQPQHF
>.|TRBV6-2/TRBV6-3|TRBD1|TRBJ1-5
TGTGCCAGCAGCCACGGAAGCCAGACAGGGAACAATCAGCCCCAGCATTTT
CASSHGSQTGNNQPQHF
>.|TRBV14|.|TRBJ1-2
TGTGCCAGCAGCCAAGTTTATCGGGAGGAGTATGGCTACACCTTC
CASSQVYREEYGYTF
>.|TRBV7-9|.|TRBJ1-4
TGTGCCAGCAGCAGGACAGCGAACAATGAAAAACTGTTTTTT
CASSRTANNEKLFF
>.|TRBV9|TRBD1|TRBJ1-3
TGTGCCAGCAGCGTGCAACAGGGGGCTGGAAACACCATATATTTT
CASSVQQGAGNTIYF
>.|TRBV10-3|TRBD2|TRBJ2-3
TGTGCCATCAGTGGTGCGGGGGGGAAGGATACGCAGTATTTT
CAISGAGGKDTQYF
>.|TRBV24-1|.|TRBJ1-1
TGTGCCACCAGAACGGGTAACACTGAAGCTTTCTTT
CATRTGNTEAFF
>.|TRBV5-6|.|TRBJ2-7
TGTGCCAGCAGGGCGGGACTCCACTACGAGCAGTACTTC
CASRAGLHYEQYF
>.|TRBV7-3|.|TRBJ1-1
TGTGCCAGCAGCTTAGGGGGGGAAAACACTGAAGCTTTCTTT
CASSLGGENTEAFF
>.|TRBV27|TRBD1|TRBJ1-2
TGTGCCAGCTCGCGGACAGGGTCAAACTATGGCTACACCTTC
CASSRTGSNYGYTF
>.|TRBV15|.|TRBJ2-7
TGTGCCACCAGCGGTACAGACCTTTACGAGCAGTACTTC
CATSGTDLYEQYF
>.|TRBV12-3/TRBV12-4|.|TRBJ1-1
TGTGCCAGCAGTTTAGGGGCGGAAGCTTTCTTT
CASSLGAEAFF
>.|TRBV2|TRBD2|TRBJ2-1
TGTGCCAGCAGTGAAAGTGGGGGGGCCTACAATGAGCAGTTCTTC
CASSESGGAYNEQFF
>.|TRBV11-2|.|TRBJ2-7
TGTGCCAGCAGCTTAGTTCCCTCGGGGGTGCAGTACTTC
CASSLVPSGVQYF
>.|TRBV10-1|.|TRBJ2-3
TGCGCCAGCAGTGAAGAGGACAGAGTCACAGATACGCAGTATTTT
CASSEEDRVTDTQYF
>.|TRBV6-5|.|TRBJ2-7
TGTGCCAGCAGCAGGGGACCCTCCTACGAGCAGTACTTC
CASSRGPSYEQYF
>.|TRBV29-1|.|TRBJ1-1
TGCAGCGTTGAAGATTTACAGGGATTTACTGAAGCTTTCTTT
CSVEDLQGFTEAFF
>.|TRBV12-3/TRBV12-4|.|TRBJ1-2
TGTGCCAGCAGTTTGGCTGGGCACGGCTACACCTTC
CASSLAGHGYTF
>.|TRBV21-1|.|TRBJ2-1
TGTGCGGGACGGGGGGCCGAGTACAATGAGCAGTTCTTC
CAGRGAEYNEQFF
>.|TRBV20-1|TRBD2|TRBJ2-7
TGCAGTGCTAGAGGGGGGACTAAGAAGTACTTC
CSARGGTKKYF
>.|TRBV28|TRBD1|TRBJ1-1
TGTGCCAGCACCCGCCCAGGGGGGCAGAACACTGAAGCTTTCTTT
CASTRPGGQNTEAFF
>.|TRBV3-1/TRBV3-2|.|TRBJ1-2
TGTGCCAGCGGACAGACCTATGGCTACACCTTC
CASGQTYGYTF
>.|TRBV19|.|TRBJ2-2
TGTGCCAGTAGACCGGGACACCAGGGAGCCGGGGAGCTGTTTTTT
CASRPGHQGAGELFF
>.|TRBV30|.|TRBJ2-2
TGTGCCTCTAGCCAGGCCGCGAACACCGGGGAGCTGTTTTTT
CASSQAANTGELFF
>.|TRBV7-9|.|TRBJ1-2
TGTGCCAGCAGCTTTCATCCGGGAGACTACACCTTC
CASSFHPGDYTF
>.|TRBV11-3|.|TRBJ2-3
TGTGCCAGCAGCCCAGGGGCGAGCACAGATACGCAGTATTTT
CASSPGASTDTQYF
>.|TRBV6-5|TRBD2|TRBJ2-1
TGTGCCAGCAGTCAGAGCGGGGCCTACAATGAGCAGTTCTTC
CASSQSGAYNEQFF
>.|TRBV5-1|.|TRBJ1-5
TGCGCCAGCAGCCCGGGGGAGCGGTATAGCAATCAGCCCCAGCATTTT
CASSPGERYSNQPQHF
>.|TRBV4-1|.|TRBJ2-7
TGCGCCAGCAGCCATATGCCGGGACTGGGCTCCTACGAGCAGTACTTC
CASSHMPGLGSYEQYF
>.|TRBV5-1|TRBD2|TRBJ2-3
TGCGCCAGCAGCTTGGTAGCGGGGGGCCTCACAGATACGCAGTATTTT
CASSLVAGGLTDTQYF
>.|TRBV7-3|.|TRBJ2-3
TGTGCCAGCAGCTTACTTAGCGACGACACAGATACGCAGTATTTT
CASSLLSDDTDTQYF
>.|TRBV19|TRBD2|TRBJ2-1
TGTGCCAGTAAATTAGCGGGCTCCTACAATGAGCAGTTCTTC
CASKLAGSYNEQFF
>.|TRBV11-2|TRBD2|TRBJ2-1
TGTGCCAGCAGCTCTAGCGGGGGGCCATACAATGAGCAGTTCTTC
CASSSSGGPYNEQFF
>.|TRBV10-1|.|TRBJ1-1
TGCGCCAGCAGCGTGGACCCCGGCGGGACTGAAGCTTTCTTT
CASSVDPGGTEAFF
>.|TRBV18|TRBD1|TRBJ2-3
TGTGCCAGCTCACCTACGACCGGGACAGGACAGGGTACGCAGTATTTT
CASSPTTGTGQGTQYF
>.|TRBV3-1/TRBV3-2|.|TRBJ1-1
TGTGCCAGCAGCCATCCCCAGGGAACTGAAGCTTTCTTT
CASSHPQGTEAFF